The 10 T cell receptor beta chains below come from one sample, sequenced in a study of T cell repertoires in cytomegalovirus infection. Each CDR3 protein gets one entry after TCRdb re-called the reads with MiXCR. Of about 740,000 distinct CDR3 sequences listed, roughly a third are singletons. The sample was PBMCs. Every receptor here comes from a human donor in good health (CMV status not recorded). Some clones in this sample may be carry-over from other donors' samples.

In its sample, this clonotype was seen a few times. The rearrangement uses TRBV10-3 and TRBJ2-1; TRBD1 agrees at 7 bases. This CDR3 spans 15 amino acids. Germline V gives CDR1 ENHRY, CDR2 SYGVKD. V lost 4 bases to trimming and J lost 4 bases; unmatched junction nucleotides: 7. CDR3 coding DNA: TGTGCCATCAGTGTAACAGGGGCTACGTACAATGAGCAGTTCTTC. It encodes CAISVTGATYNEQFF.

This clonotype has a handful of counts. This chain uses TRBV20-1 with TRBJ1-6; the D gene is possibly TRBD1 (6 bases). In germline, CDR1 is DFQATT, CDR2 SNEGSKA (reference sequence). The CDR3 totals 14 residues. V lost 5 bases to trimming and J lost 4 bases, with 12 bases between them. CDR3 region: CSAPRGGYNSPLHF. DNA of the CDR3: TGCAGTGCTCCCAGGGGCGGGTATAATTCACCCCTCCACTTT.

In this sample, this clonotype turned up a few times. J is TRBJ1-5 and V is TRBV6-2 or TRBV6-3, with D perhaps matching TRBD1 (6 bases). The V end was cut by 5 bases, the J end by 6 bases, with 14 bases between. Germline values: CDR1 MNHEY, CDR2 SVGEGT. The CDR3 sequence is 14 residues long. The CDR3 coding sequence is TGTGCCAGCAGTCCACCGGGGGCTCCTCAGCCCCAGCATTTT. This gives the protein CASSPPGAPQPQHF.

Concerning this clonotype: A junction end diverges from the germline sequence, so it may reflect a read error. V and J are TRBV7-2 and TRBJ1-1, with a weak D call TRBD1 (5 bases). The CDR3 is made up of 15 amino acids. Per germline, CDR1 SGHTA and CDR2 FQGNSA. This chain's CDR3 is CVSSLSSGTGTEAFF. For the CDR3, the DNA is TGTGTCAGCAGCTTATCCTCCGGGACGGGCACTGAAGCTTTCTTT.

This clonotype was found a few times. The V call is TRBV5-6, the J call TRBJ1-5, with D perhaps matching TRBD1 (5 bases). V dropped 4 bases and J dropped 1 base, with 18 bases sitting between them. CDR1 SGHDT and CDR2 YYEEEE come from the germline V gene. The CDR3 spans 17 residues. The CDR3 DNA follows: TGTGCCAGCAGCAGCGGACACGGGAGACAGAGCAATCAGCCCCAGCATTTT. This gives the protein CASSSGHGRQSNQPQHF. The variable domain in full, with the rest retrieved from reference TRBV5-6 and TRBJ1-5, is DAGVTQSPTHLIKTRGQQVTLRCSPKSGHDTVSWYQQALGQGPQFIFQYYEEEERQRGNFPDRFSGHQFPNYSSELNVNALLLGDSALYLCASSSGHGRQSNQPQHFGDGTRLSIL.

A few counts support this clonotype. The chain couples TRBV7-8 to TRBJ2-3; 7 nucleotides line up with TRBD1. J was trimmed by 3 bases and V by 7 bases; bases with no gene match: 4. The CDR3 extends over 13 amino acids. The V gene's germline CDR1 is SGHVS and CDR2 FQNEAQ. CDR3 residues: CASTEGATDTQYF. CDR3 nucleotides: TGTGCCAGCACCGAGGGGGCGACAGATACGCAGTATTTT.

This clonotype was counted between two and nine times. The genes are TRBV28 and TRBJ2-1; either TRBD1 or TRBD2 may fit D (5 bases each). The CDR3 contains 16 residues. Germline V gene sequence: CDR1 MDHEN, CDR2 SYDVKM. V lost 7 bases and J lost 3, with 19 bases in between. CDR3 in amino acids: CASTGIGLADYNEQFF. In DNA, the CDR3 is TGTGCCAGCACAGGGATCGGTCTAGCAGACTACAATGAGCAGTTCTTC.

This clonotype was found many times. The rearrangement joins TRBV28 to TRBJ2-3; D uncertain. V was shortened by 5 bases and J by 5 bases, with 5 bases between the two germline ends. Germline-derived CDR1 and CDR2 are MDHEN and SYDVKM. The CDR3 is made up of 11 amino acids. CDR3 coding DNA: TGTGCCAGCAGTCCCCAAGATACGCAGTATTTT. Protein product: CASSPQDTQYF. Full variable domain (rest looked up from reference TRBV28 and TRBJ2-3): DVKVTQSSRYLVKRTGEKVFLECVQDMDHENMFWYRQDPGLGLRLIYFSYDVKMKEKGDIPEGYSVSREKKERFSLILESASTNQTSMYLCASSPQDTQYFGPGTRLTVL.

V is TRBV11-2 and J is TRBJ1-2; D gene uncertain. Germline assignment: CDR1 SGHAT and CDR2 FQNNGV. Trimming stripped 4 bases from V and 7 bases from J, with 19 bases between. The CDR3 totals 15 residues. CDR3 in amino acids: CASSSMRGRRFGYTF. The CDR3 DNA sequence: TGTGCCAGCAGCTCGATGCGGGGTAGACGGTTTGGCTACACCTTC.

The chain employs TRBV5-6 and TRBJ2-3; D gene uncertain. The CDR3 extends over 14 amino acids. Looked up from germline, CDR1 is SGHDT and CDR2 is YYEEEE. Deletions cut 4 bases from V and 0 bases from J, with 9 bases between. CDR3 sequence reads: CASSLPASTDTQYF. The CDR3 nucleotides are TGTGCCAGCAGCCTACCCGCTAGCACAGATACGCAGTATTTT. The entire variable domain, with the rest obtained from reference TRBV5-6 and TRBJ2-3, is as follows: DAGVTQSPTHLIKTRGQQVTLRCSPKSGHDTVSWYQQALGQGPQFIFQYYEEEERQRGNFPDRFSGHQFPNYSSELNVNALLLGDSALYLCASSLPASTDTQYFGPGTRLTVL.